This T cell receptor beta chain was profiled in a study of shared clonotypes between healthy human individuals. V was cut by 0 bases and J by 0 bases, with 9 bases left in between. The CDR3 runs to 15 residues. The V gene's germline CDR1 is SGDLS and CDR2 YYNGEE. As concerns this clone: Its cognate antigen is unknown.

Some clones are missing from TCRdb's copy, which holds only in-frame ones; the method was immunoSEQ multiplex PCR. The data contain millions of clones, about 93% of them seen just once; the ten biggest clones take up under 2%. General study findings and limits: Though the depth was large, rarefaction showed that sorted-subset sequencing was incomplete. Clonotypes which were not shared had lower generation probabilities than clonotypes that all four donors shared.

Terminally differentiated effector memory CD45RA+ cells were left out of the naive CD8 fraction, which was CD45RO-negative and positively selected for CCR7. The sequencing sample was made of naive CD8+ T cells from PBMCs. The source of this sequence is a man younger than 30 in good health. Some clones in this sample may be carry-over from other donors' samples. The chain couples TRBV9 to TRBJ1-2; unclear D gene. CDR3 DNA sequence: TGTGCCAGCAGCGTAGCGCGGGGAGCTAACTATGGCTACACCTTC. It codes for CASSVARGANYGYTF.